One sample yielded the 17 T cell receptor beta chains listed below, sequenced in a study of cytotoxic CD8 clonotypes in ibrutinib-treated CLL. Sequencing used immunoSEQ multiplex PCR; TCRdb keeps in-frame clones, though not all of them. The sample lists 330,000 or so clones; roughly 71% were seen once. The sequenced sample was PBMCs, obtained after 36 months of ibrutinib treatment. These TCRs come from a human donor with chronic lymphocytic leukemia.

J is TRBJ1-1 and V is TRBV5-6, with TRBD1 matching over 7 bases. Germline CDR1 is SGHDT and CDR2 is YYEEEE. J lost 3 bases, V lost 2 bases, and 4 bases had no gene match. This CDR3 comprises 14 residues. Written as DNA, the CDR3 is TGTGCCAGCAGCTTAGGGGGCTGGGACACTGAAGCTTTCTTT. Encoded protein: CASSLGGWDTEAFF.

This clone was seen a few times. The chain links TRBV5-4 to TRBJ1-1; D perhaps matches TRBD1 (5 bases). CDR1 and CDR2 from the germline V gene are SGHNT and YYREEE (reference sequence). The CDR3 is 15 residues long. With 0 bases removed from V and 3 bases from J, the gap between germline ends came to 12 bases. The CDR3, as DNA: TGTGCCAGCAGCTTGGGGACAATGCGTCACACTGAAGCTTTCTTT. Its protein product is CASSLGTMRHTEAFF.

The rearrangement uses TRBV28 and TRBJ2-3; TRBD1 might be the D (5 bases). Trimming cost V 5 bases and J 2 bases, with 17 bases left between them. The CDR3 is 16 residues long. The V gene's germline CDR1 is MDHEN and CDR2 SYDVKM. The CDR3 protein is CASSPLQDSPTDTQYF. The CDR3 DNA reads TGTGCCAGCAGTCCACTCCAAGACAGCCCCACAGATACGCAGTATTTT.

In this sample, this clone turned up a few times. The chain uses TRBV7-3 and TRBJ1-2; D remains unclear. From germline, CDR1 is SGHTA and CDR2 FQGTGA. Trimming shortened V by 1 base and J by 8 bases, and 17 bases separated the two germline ends. The CDR3 contains 15 residues. DNA of the CDR3: TGTGCCAGCAGCTTAAGTAGTCCCCAAATGGGAGGCTACACCTTC. Amino acid sequence: CASSLSSPQMGGYTF.

This sequence joins TRBV4-3 and TRBJ2-2; TRBD1 aligns across 10 bases. The CDR3 is 16 residues long. Per germline, CDR1 LGHNA and CDR2 YSLEER. The trim removed 2 bases at V and 6 bases at J, leaving 6 bases unmatched. CDR3 in DNA: TGCGCCAGCAGCCAACCTGACAGGGGGCAGGCCGGGGAGCTGTTTTTT. This translates into CASSQPDRGQAGELFF.

This clone was counted a single time. V and J are TRBV7-9 and TRBJ2-3; 16 bases map to TRBD2. This CDR3 region has 14 residues. V trimming: 9 bases; J trimming: 8 bases; junction bases outside the gene matches: 5. Germline CDR1 and CDR2: SEHNR and FQNEAQ (reference sequence). CDR3 amino acids: CASGTSGGAGTQYF. The CDR3 region has the DNA TGTGCCAGTGGGACTAGCGGGGGGGCCGGTACGCAGTATTTT.

The J gene is TRBJ2-3, the V gene TRBV15; possible D gene TRBD2, 7 bases. The CDR3 loop spans 15 amino acids. Deletions cut 3 bases from V and 6 bases from J, with 16 bases between. Germline V gives CDR1 LNHNV, CDR2 YYDKDF (reference sequence). CDR3 nucleotides: TGTGCCACCAGCAGCTTACTAGCGCAGGGGGATACGCAGTATTTT. Its protein product is CATSSLLAQGDTQYF.

The chain has TRBV7-2 and TRBJ2-5; 12 bases agree with TRBD2. Per the germline V gene, CDR1 is SGHTA and CDR2 is FQGNSA. V shed 3 bases and J 2 bases; nucleotides not matched to a gene: 13. CDR3 length: 19 residues. The CDR3 loop reads CASSLQTRLAGEAQETQYF. The CDR3, as DNA: TGTGCCAGCAGCTTGCAAACCCGACTAGCGGGAGAGGCACAAGAGACCCAGTACTTC.

The rearrangement links TRBV20-1 to TRBJ2-7, with D hard to call. The germline V gene has CDR1 DFQATT and CDR2 SNEGSKA (reference sequence). Trimming took 0 bases from V and 2 from J, leaving 2 bases between them. CDR3 length equals 11 residues. CDR3 bases: TGCAGTGCTAGAGAGACCTACGAGCAGTACTTC. Its protein is CSARETYEQYF.

The gene calls are TRBV5-4 and TRBJ2-5; D might be TRBD2 (6 bases). The end of the DNA is better explained by TRBJ2-7, so the J call may be wrong. Germline V gives CDR1 SGHNT, CDR2 YYREEE (reference sequence). This CDR3 spans 12 amino acids. The DNA for the CDR3 is TGTGCCAGCAGCTTGGACGGGGGCGAGCAGTACTTC. Its protein is CASSLDGGEQYF.

The rearrangement joins TRBV2 to TRBJ1-1, with D tentatively TRBD1 (5 bases). The CDR3 has 15 residues. Germline CDR1 is SNHLY and CDR2 is FYNNEI. The V gene lost 4 bases and the J gene lost 0 bases, with 12 bases spanning the gap. The CDR3 bases are TGTGCCAGCAGTGGATACAGGAGTATGAACACTGAAGCTTTCTTT. This gives the protein CASSGYRSMNTEAFF.

J is TRBJ2-1 and V is TRBV29-1, with 15 bases identical to TRBD2. The CDR3 loop spans 14 amino acids. Germline V lookup: CDR1 SQVTM, CDR2 ANQGSEA. J was trimmed by 7 bases and V by 4 bases; bases with no gene match: 2. This CDR3 reads CSVAGTSGGNEQFF. In DNA, the CDR3 is TGCAGCGTTGCCGGGACTAGCGGGGGGAATGAGCAGTTCTTC.

This clone is a singleton in its sample. The rearrangement links TRBV2 to TRBJ2-3; the D is unclear. The CDR3 runs to 14 residues. Germline V gene data show CDR1 as SNHLY and CDR2 as FYNNEI. V shed 6 bases and J shed 0 bases, with 10 bases lying between them. The CDR3 loop reads CASSSDLSTDTQYF. The CDR3 coding sequence is TGTGCCAGCAGCTCGGACCTAAGCACAGATACGCAGTATTTT. The full variable domain, rest sourced from reference TRBV2 and TRBJ2-3, is EPEVTQTPSHQVTQMGQEVILRCVPISNHLYFYWYRQILGQKVEFLVSFYNNEISEKSEIFDDQFSVERPDGSNFTLKIRSTKLEDSAMYFCASSSDLSTDTQYFGPGTRLTVL.

The rearrangement links TRBV23-1 to TRBJ1-5, with D maybe TRBD1 (6 bases). TRBV23-1 is an ORF, and what it does is uncertain. The CDR3 totals 17 residues. V dropped 2 bases and J dropped 6 bases, with 20 bases sitting between them. The CDR3 nucleotides are TGCGCCAGCAGTCAAACCTTGGTAGGGGGGCGAGGTCAGCCCCAGCATTTT. This gives the protein CASSQTLVGGRGQPQHF.

V gene TRBV29-1 combines with J gene TRBJ2-6; no definite D call. V was shortened by 7 bases and J by 4 bases, with 11 bases between the two germline ends. CDR3 length equals 13 residues. Germline loops: CDR1 SQVTM, CDR2 ANQGSEA. Here the CDR3 DNA reads TGCAGCGGTACCTGGCCGGGGGCCAACGTCCTGACTTTC. Its translation is CSGTWPGANVLTF.

The rearrangement joins TRBV19 to TRBJ2-3, with D unclear. The CDR3 sequence is 17 residues long. Trimming left V 3 bases short and J 0 bases short, with 16 bases between. The V gene's germline CDR1 is LNHDA and CDR2 SQIVND (reference sequence). The CDR3 bases are TGTGCCAGTAGTATCGAGCCGCCATGGGGAAGCACAGATACGCAGTATTTT. Translation: CASSIEPPWGSTDTQYF.

This chain uses TRBV10-3 with TRBJ2-1; 11 nucleotides match TRBD2. The V gene end was trimmed by 4 bases and the J gene end by 11 bases; junction bases not matched to a gene: 10. The CDR3 spans 15 residues. The germline V gene encodes CDR1 ENHRY and CDR2 SYGVKD. CDR3 in DNA: TGTGCCATCAGTGGCGGGACTAGCGGTCCCCAGAAGCAGTTCTTC. This translates into CAISGGTSGPQKQFF.